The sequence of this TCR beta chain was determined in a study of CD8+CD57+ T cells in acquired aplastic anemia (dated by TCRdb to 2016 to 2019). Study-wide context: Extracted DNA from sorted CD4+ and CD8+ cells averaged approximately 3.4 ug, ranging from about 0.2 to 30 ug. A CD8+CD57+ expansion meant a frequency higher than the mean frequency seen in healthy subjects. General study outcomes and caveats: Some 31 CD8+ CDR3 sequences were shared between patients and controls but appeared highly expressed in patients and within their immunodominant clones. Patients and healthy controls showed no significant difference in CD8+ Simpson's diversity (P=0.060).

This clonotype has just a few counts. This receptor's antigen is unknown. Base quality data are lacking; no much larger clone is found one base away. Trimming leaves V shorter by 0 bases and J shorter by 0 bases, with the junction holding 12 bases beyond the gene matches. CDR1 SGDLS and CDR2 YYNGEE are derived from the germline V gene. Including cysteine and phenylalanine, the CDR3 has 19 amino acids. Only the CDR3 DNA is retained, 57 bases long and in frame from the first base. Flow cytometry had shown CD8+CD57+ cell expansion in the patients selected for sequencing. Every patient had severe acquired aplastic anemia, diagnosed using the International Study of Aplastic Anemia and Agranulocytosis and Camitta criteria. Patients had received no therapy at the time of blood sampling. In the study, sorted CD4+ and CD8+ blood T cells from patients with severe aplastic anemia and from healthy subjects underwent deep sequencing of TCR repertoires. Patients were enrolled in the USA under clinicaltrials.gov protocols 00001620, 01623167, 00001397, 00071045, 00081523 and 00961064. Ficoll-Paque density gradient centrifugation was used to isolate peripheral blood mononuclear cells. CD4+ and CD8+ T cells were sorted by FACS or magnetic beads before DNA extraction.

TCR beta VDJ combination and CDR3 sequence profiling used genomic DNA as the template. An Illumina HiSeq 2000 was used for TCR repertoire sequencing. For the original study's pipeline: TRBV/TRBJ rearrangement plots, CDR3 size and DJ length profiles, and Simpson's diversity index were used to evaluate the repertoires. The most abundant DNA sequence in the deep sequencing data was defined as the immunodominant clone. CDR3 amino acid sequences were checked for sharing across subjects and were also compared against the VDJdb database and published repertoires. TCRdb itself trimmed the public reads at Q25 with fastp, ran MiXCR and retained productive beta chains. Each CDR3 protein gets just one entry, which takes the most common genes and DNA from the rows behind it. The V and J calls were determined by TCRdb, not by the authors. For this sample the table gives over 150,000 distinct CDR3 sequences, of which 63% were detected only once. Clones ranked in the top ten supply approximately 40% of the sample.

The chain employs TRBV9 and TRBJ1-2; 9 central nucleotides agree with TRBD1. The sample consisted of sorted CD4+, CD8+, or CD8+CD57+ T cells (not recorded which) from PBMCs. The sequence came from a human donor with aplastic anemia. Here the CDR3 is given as CASSVVTGGDPITNYGYTF. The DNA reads TGTGCCAGCAGCGTAGTGACAGGGGGAGATCCGATAACTAACTATGGCTACACCTTC.